This T cell receptor beta chain was recovered during a study of response to subunit inactivated influenza vaccine. Trimming cost V 3 bases and J 2 bases, with 5 bases left between them. Germline CDR1 reads SGDLS; CDR2 reads YYNGEE. The CDR3 extends over 13 amino acids. TCRdb itself ran the RT-PCR reads through MiXCR, one entry per CDR3 protein. The data hold about 570,000 distinct CDR3 sequences, with about 10% observed a single time. The data also belong to a second study, concerning T cells expressing NK-cell markers. According to that study: In generating TCR beta cDNA, 5'RACE template switching with UMIs was used.

This sample comprised PBMCs from blood, obtained on the day of vaccination. The chain is built from TRBV9 and TRBJ2-2; TRBD1 or TRBD2 may be the D gene (5 bases each). The origin of this receptor is a man aged 50-59 years who received an inactivated influenza vaccine. The CDR3 sequence is CASSGDNTGELFF. DNA for the CDR3: TGTGCCAGCAGCGGGGACAACACCGGGGAGCTGTTTTTT.